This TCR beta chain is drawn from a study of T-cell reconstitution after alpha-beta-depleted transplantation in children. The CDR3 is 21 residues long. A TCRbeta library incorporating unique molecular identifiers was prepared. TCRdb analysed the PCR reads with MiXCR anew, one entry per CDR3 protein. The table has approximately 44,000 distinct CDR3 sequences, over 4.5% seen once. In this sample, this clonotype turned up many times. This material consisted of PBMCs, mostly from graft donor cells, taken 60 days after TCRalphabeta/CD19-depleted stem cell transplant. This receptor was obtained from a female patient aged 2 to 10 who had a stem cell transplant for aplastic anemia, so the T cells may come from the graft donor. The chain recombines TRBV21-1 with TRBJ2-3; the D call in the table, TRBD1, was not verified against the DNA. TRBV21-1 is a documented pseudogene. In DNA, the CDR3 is TGTGCCAGCAGCAAAGGAGACGACAGGGGGAATCCTCTCTTAGGCACAGATACGCAGTATTTT. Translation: CASSKGDDRGNPLLGTDTQYF.